The next 8 T cell receptor beta chains were all read from a single sample in a study of cytomegalovirus exposure and HLA in healthy donors. The PCR had 60 Vbeta and 13 Jbeta primers. TCRdb's copy holds only in-frame clones and misses some; the assay was immunoSEQ multiplex PCR. This sample has under 150,000 clones, with approximately 78% found just once. Input material: PBMCs. The source of these receptors is a woman aged 50 to 60 in good health and CMV-seropositive.

The gene calls are TRBV7-2 and TRBJ2-3; maybe TRBD2 (6 bases). The CDR3 is made up of 14 amino acids. Germline V lookup: CDR1 SGHTA, CDR2 FQGNSA. The germline V and J ends were trimmed by 5 bases and 5 bases, with 14 bases remaining between them. The CDR3 DNA is TGTGCCAGCAGCATTGGGGGGATGGTAGATACGCAGTATTTT. This gives the protein CASSIGGMVDTQYF.

The CDR3 region is CASTGWRDRFYEQYF. CDR3 DNA: TGTGCCAGCACCGGATGGCGGGACAGGTTCTACGAGCAGTACTTC. This chain uses TRBV28 with TRBJ2-7, with 8 bases identical to TRBD1. The trim removed 7 bases at V and 3 bases at J, leaving 11 bases unmatched. CDR1 is MDHEN, CDR2 SYDVKM, per germline. The CDR3 is made up of 15 amino acids.

This clone has only one observation. The chain is built from TRBV6-5 and TRBJ2-3; 7 bases fit TRBD2. Germline loops: CDR1 MNHEY, CDR2 SVGAGI. This CDR3 is 14 amino acids long. J lost 5 bases, V lost 3 bases, and 5 bases had no gene match. CDR3 protein: CASSYTASGDTQYF. The CDR3 nucleotides read TGTGCCAGCAGTTATACGGCTAGCGGAGATACGCAGTATTTT.

This chain uses TRBV19 with TRBJ2-3; perhaps TRBD1 as D (5 bases). The length of the CDR3 is 14 residues. Germline assignment: CDR1 LNHDA and CDR2 SQIVND (reference sequence). Trimming pared 9 bases from V and 2 bases from J, leaving 15 bases between. The CDR3 protein is CASHPRASTDTQYF. The CDR3 coding sequence is TGTGCCAGCCATCCCAGGGCCTCCACAGATACGCAGTATTTT.

The rearrangement links TRBV18 to TRBJ2-5; 8 bases map to TRBD2. V shed 3 bases, J shed 4 bases, and the junction held 4 bases outside the gene matches. The CDR3 spans 14 residues. The germline V gene has CDR1 KGHSH and CDR2 LQKENI. CDR3 protein: CASSPSGRIETQYF. CDR3 sequence (DNA): TGTGCCAGCTCACCGAGCGGGAGAATAGAGACCCAGTACTTC.

The sample holds a few counts of this clone. The chain recombines TRBV7-3 with TRBJ2-5; maybe TRBD2 (6 bases). V was pared by 5 bases and J by 5 bases, with 15 bases between. The germline V gene has CDR1 SGHTA and CDR2 FQGTGA. The CDR3 loop spans 14 amino acids. For the CDR3, the DNA is TGTGCCAGCAGCGCCCCGGGGGAGACGGAGACCCAGTACTTC. It yields the protein CASSAPGETETQYF.

The V call is TRBV11-2, the J call TRBJ1-1; D gene uncertain. The CDR3 runs 14 residues. Germline CDR1 SGHAT, CDR2 FQNNGV. The V gene lost 6 bases and the J gene lost 0 bases, with 11 bases spanning the gap. The CDR3 nucleotides are TGTGCCAGCAGATCAGTCTCCATGAACACTGAAGCTTTCTTT. This codes for CASRSVSMNTEAFF.

This rearrangement joins TRBV27 to TRBJ2-1; 7 nucleotides line up with TRBD2. The CDR3 has 15 amino acids. Looked up from germline, CDR1 is MNHEY and CDR2 is SMNVEV (reference sequence). J gave up 3 bases and V 6 bases, and 8 bases lay outside the gene matches. The CDR3 loop reads CASRRQRDLYNEQFF. CDR3 bases: TGTGCCAGCAGGAGACAGCGGGACCTCTACAATGAGCAGTTCTTC.